These 8 T cell receptor beta chains came from one sample sequenced in a study of OX40 agonist ivuxolimab in advanced cancers. Profiling relied on immunoSEQ multiplex PCR, and the TCRdb table lists in-frame clones only, not all of them. The sample has 75,000 to 100,000 clones, more than 75% seen once. The sequencing used CD4+ or CD8+ T cells sorted from blood, collected in a trial of the OX40 agonist ivuxolimab. These receptors originate from an adult with an advanced solid tumor such as melanoma, head and neck, liver or kidney cancer.

The chain links TRBV27 to TRBJ1-1; TRBD1 aligns across 7 bases. The CDR3 spans 15 residues. V lost 6 bases to trimming and J lost 11 bases; unmatched junction nucleotides: 18. The germline gives CDR1 MNHEY, CDR2 SMNVEV (reference sequence). For the CDR3, the DNA is TGTGCCAGCAGCCTAGGACAGGCCGCCCCCCATGGGGCTTTCTTT. This gives the protein CASSLGQAAPHGAFF.

V is TRBV7-8 and J is TRBJ1-1; D not resolved. Germline-derived CDR1 and CDR2 are SGHVS and FQNEAQ. There are 13 residues in the CDR3. The V and J ends lost 0 bases and 5 bases respectively, with 7 bases between them. DNA for the CDR3: TGTGCCAGCAGCTTAGCGGAAGATACTGAAGCTTTCTTT. Its protein is CASSLAEDTEAFF.

This chain uses TRBV11-1 with TRBJ2-7; a weak D match, TRBD2 (5 bases). Germline CDR1 is SGHAT and CDR2 is FQDESV (reference sequence). V lost 1 base and J lost 0, with 10 bases in between. This CDR3 region has 15 residues. The CDR3 DNA follows: TGTGCCAGCAGCTTAGGAGCGGAGGCCTCCTACGAGCAGTACTTC. Amino acid sequence: CASSLGAEASYEQYF.

The gene calls are TRBV28 and TRBJ2-2; D unclear. The CDR3 covers 20 residues. Germline loops: CDR1 MDHEN, CDR2 SYDVKM. Trimming shortened V by 4 bases and J by 4 bases, and 28 bases separated the two germline ends. CDR3 residues: CASSSPFPGYDGPGTGELFF. The CDR3 DNA reads as TGTGCCAGCAGTTCACCCTTCCCCGGCTATGATGGTCCGGGCACCGGGGAGCTGTTTTTT.

The chain recombines TRBV14 with TRBJ1-4; no definite D call. CDR1 is SGHDN and CDR2 is FVKESK in the germline V gene. This CDR3 has 15 residues. The V end lost 4 bases, the J end lost 5 bases, and 14 bases lay between the germline ends. In DNA, the CDR3 is TGTGCCAGCAGCCCTCTGGTTTCCGGGAATGAAAAACTGTTTTTT. Translation: CASSPLVSGNEKLFF. Together with reference TRBV14 and TRBJ1-4, the CDR3 gives the full variable domain: EAGVTQFPSHSVIEKGQTVTLRCDPISGHDNLYWYRRVMGKEIKFLLHFVKESKQDESGMPNNRFLAERTGGTYSTLKVQPAELEDSGVYFCASSPLVSGNEKLFFGSGTQLSVL.

This chain joins TRBV19 and TRBJ2-3, with D maybe TRBD2 (6 bases). The length of the CDR3 is 15 residues. CDR1 is LNHDA, CDR2 SQIVND, per germline (reference sequence). V shed 6 bases and J shed 2 bases, with 15 bases lying between them. The CDR3 DNA reads as TGTGCCAGTAGCCCGAGGCGGGATATCACAGATACGCAGTATTTT. It specifies CASSPRRDITDTQYF. The whole variable domain, remainder taken from reference TRBV19 and TRBJ2-3, is DGGITQSPKYLFRKEGQNVTLSCEQNLNHDAMYWYRQDPGQGLRLIYYSQIVNDFQKGDIAEGYSVSREKKESFPLTVTSAQKNPTAFYLCASSPRRDITDTQYFGPGTRLTVL.

The genes are TRBV7-6 and TRBJ1-3, with TRBD1 as a possible D gene (6 bases). The CDR3 spans 14 residues. V dropped 5 bases and J dropped 0 bases, with 8 bases sitting between them. CDR1 and CDR2 (germline): SGHVS, FNYEAQ. The CDR3 coding sequence is TGTGCCAGCAGCACAGGGATCTCTGGAAACACCATATATTTT. Translated: CASSTGISGNTIYF.

J is TRBJ2-1 and V is TRBV6-1; TRBD1 matches at 7 bases. V was pared by 8 bases and J by 5 bases, with 6 bases of the junction left unmatched. Germline loops: CDR1 MNHNS, CDR2 SASEGT. The CDR3 is 13 residues long. CDR3 sequence: CASGPDRDNEQFF. As DNA, the CDR3 is TGTGCCAGCGGGCCCGACAGGGACAATGAGCAGTTCTTC.